This section outlines one T cell receptor (beta chain) sequence together with its context. This clone was observed once. Its antigen target is currently unknown. Within one base of it there is no much larger clone, and no base qualities were kept. The sample carries other DNA sequences with the same CDR3. The sample belongs to a study of cytomegalovirus exposure and HLA in healthy donors (dated by TCRdb to about 2017). Notes on the research overall: According to an earlier analysis of around 600 of the donors, some 180 million T cells yielded over 100 million unique TCR beta sequences and 276 Gb of sequence data. Around 320 gigabases of sequencing data and tens of millions of unique TCR sequences were included in an early release covering roughly 700 HLA-typed donors. Of the 350 to 450 genotyped donors, less than 90% were placed in the genetic ancestry cluster associated with self-reported Caucasian donors. The aim of the study was to test whether cataloging public T cell receptors could identify signatures of past pathogen exposure. The study profiled the T cell repertoires of about 640 subjects by immunosequencing and related them to cytomegalovirus serostatus. Along with the approximately 650-subject first cohort, a separate validation cohort of more than 90 different subjects was used. To predict cytomegalovirus infection status, the study combined high-throughput TCR immunosequencing, statistical association of individual TCRs with disease status, and machine learning. A later analysis re-analyzed previously published TCR beta repertoires from roughly 690 donors and added high-resolution HLA genotyping to study TCR occurrence patterns. The later analysis used no new phenotypic data to find candidate immune exposures, relying instead on TCR beta sequences and their occurrence across donors. An earlier analysis of around 580 of the donors used high-throughput TCR beta sequencing to judge whether each TCR beta V gene segment behaved as functional or pseudogenic. Donor age, sex, ethnicity and CMV serostatus were compiled alongside the repertoire data. Genome-wide SNP genotypes for about three fifths of the roughly 700 donors were used in a later genetic analysis, which treated that subset as a discovery cohort. All discovery cohort repertoires had been generated on a single sequencing platform. Class I and class II HLA loci were covered by the typing at four-digit resolution. Typing coverage differed by locus: A, B, C, DRB1 and DQB1 were typed in about 620-630 donors, DQA1 in 500 to 550, DPA1 in around 600, and DPB1 in roughly 450. Because of strong linkage in the cohort, four or five DR-DQ haplotypes were treated as single units for association and clustering. Among roughly 370 genotyped donors of the cohort, an average of roughly 240,000 unique TCR beta nucleotide sequences were sequenced per donor, roughly a sixth of them non-productive.

The library came from the immunoSEQ multiplex PCR assay. The multiplex PCR relied on a mix of 60 forward primers for TCR Vbeta segments and 13 reverse primers for TCR Jbeta segments. A multiplex PCR assay on genomic DNA amplified the CDR3 region of rearranged TCR beta genes. Amplified TCR beta libraries were sequenced as 87-base-pair reads on the Illumina HiSeq System. Regarding the original processing steps: In a later analysis, tens of millions of unique TCR beta chains were counted across the roughly 610 repertoires, and approximately 11 million of these chains were shared by at least two donors. Raw reads were error-corrected and collapsed into unique sequences with a nearest-neighbor algorithm that merged closely related sequences to remove PCR and sequencing errors. To assign V, D and J gene segments, CDR3 sequences were aligned to IMGT reference sequences. For a sequence to be retained, a match of at least six nucleotides to both a V gene segment and a J gene segment was required. Rearrangements were called productive when the CDR3 lacked stop codons and stayed in frame with V and J; all others were non-productive. CDR3 was defined by IMGT convention, running from the second conserved V-encoded cysteine to the conserved J-encoded phenylalanine. Sequences without an unambiguous match to a single V gene segment were excluded from the earlier analysis of a few hundred of the donors. An earlier analysis of about 600 of the donors called V segments functional above 56.7% productive rearrangements and segregating when the between-donor standard deviation exceeded 5%. To diagnose cytomegalovirus status from the catalog of TCR beta chain sequences, a statistical classification framework was built. A later analysis assigned V and J genes by comparing TCR nucleotide sequences with IMGT/GENE-DB human TR gene sequences. A later analysis assigned CDR3 sequences and most-parsimonious VDJ recombination scenarios with the TCRdist pipeline. A later analysis defined each TCR beta chain by its CDR3 amino acid sequence plus V-gene family, and excluded reads lacking a unique V-gene family. A later analysis removed several hundred highly shared, low-generation-probability nucleotide sequences to deal with suspected cross-contamination and a sequencing artifact. A later analysis calculated a clonal expansion index for each public chain from normalized within-repertoire ranks of inferred template counts. In a later analysis, generation probabilities were computed with a VDJ recombination model fitted to out-of-frame rearrangements, and the resulting probabilities were checked against IGoR. A later analysis scored TCR-TCR, TCR-HLA and TCR-CMV co-occurrence with hypergeometric tests, applying a repertoire-size bias correction to TCR pairs. False discovery rates were estimated in a later analysis by permuting HLA or CMV assignments 20 times. In a later analysis, co-occurring TCRs were grouped with DBSCAN, and TCRdist sequence similarity was added when clustering was performed within HLA-allele-positive subsets. Repertoires with fewer than 30,000 or more than 120,000 public chains, plus five repertoires with anomalous nucleotide sharing, were excluded from co-occurrence clustering. This is the immuneACCESS table as TCRdb keeps it, with only in-frame sequences that have V and J called. A part of the clones is gone; compared with another copy, unresolved V genes explain less than half, and the rest is unexplained. Clone size and the V and J calls come from that table; the DNA yielded D and trimming. A total of under 150,000 clones appear in this sample, over 60% of them only once. The ten largest account for over 6.5% of the sample.

The paper as a whole reports these results and caveats: The authors suggested that the approach could potentially be extended to other disease states and immunological phenotypes. In this cohort, only TCR beta chains were sequenced, and detectable features were limited by the absence of alpha or paired-chain data. Immune exposure information for the cohort was limited to CMV serostatus. The presence/absence analyses assumed that sequencing depth was roughly uniform across donors, and that assumption may not be true. A further reported finding was that TCR beta sequences accurately predicted the HLA-A and HLA-B alleles for most subjects in the first cohort. Assigning TCR associations to individual alleles was difficult when HLA alleles, especially DR and DQ, strongly co-occurred. In a later analysis, several top co-occurrence clusters were reported to appear linked to parvovirus B19, influenza, CMV and Epstein-Barr virus. A later analysis associated 15,000 to 20,000 TCR beta sequences with specific HLA alleles at a false discovery rate of 0.05. A cluster of highly shared sequence variants was judged likely to represent a technical artifact of the sequencing pipeline. A few of the identified cytomegalovirus-associated TCR beta chains were confirmed in vitro to be specific for cytomegalovirus antigens. The study gave a list of about 160 TCR beta chains associated with cytomegalovirus. Correlated functional status among segregating V segments might be attributable to linkage disequilibrium, but an unknown experimental factor could not be ruled out. The classifier was reported to diagnose cytomegalovirus status with high specificity and sensitivity in both the original and validation cohorts. In a later genetic analysis, a missense DCLRE1C variant was associated with V-gene and J-gene trimming of TCR beta chains, and the association was replicated in an independent cohort. The 87-base-pair reads could not distinguish some IMGT-functional V segments, including TRBV6-2 and TRBV6-3, so those segments were excluded. According to a later analysis, TCR association rates differed among HLA loci, with DRB1 alleles showing the most associated TCRs and HLA-C alleles showing the fewest. Most TCR sequences were seen in very few donors, while some public TCRs were found in many individuals. A later analysis found that HLA-associated TCR beta chains were more clonally expanded and had lower generation probabilities than equally common non-associated chains. Over 15 rarely observed V segments, including chromosome 9 orphons, were excluded from the earlier analysis of almost 600 of the donors because counts were too low. A later genetic analysis reported fewer N-insertions in productive TCRs among donors in an Asian-associated ancestry cluster than the roughly 700-donor mean. A later analysis found that most CMV-associated TCR beta chains appeared HLA-restricted, with HLA associations seemingly driven largely by CMV exposure. An earlier analysis of 587 of the donors showed that most TCR beta V segments appeared in productive rearrangements either about 87% or about 30% of the time, which broadly matched IMGT annotations. HLA typing was unavailable for some donors at each locus, so association tests used only the typed subset.

The germline V gene supplies CDR1 SGHRS and CDR2 YFSETQ. The V end gives up 4 bases and the J end 2 bases, leaving 4 bases in the junction not matched to a gene. The CDR3 runs 14 amino acids, cysteine and phenylalanine included. The sequence is cut down to CDR3 DNA, 42 bases in frame from base 1. The cohort comprised some 730 healthy bone marrow donors. Cohort members were all nominally healthy when sampled, although unrecorded immune exposures were likely present. The donor tested CMV seropositive, placing the donor among the roughly 300 seropositive members of the cohort. A peripheral blood sample was collected from each donor, and TCR beta sequencing was performed on peripheral blood mononuclear cells. Genomic DNA was extracted from the blood cell samples with the Qiagen DNeasy Blood Extraction Kit.

The chain was built from TRBV5-1 and TRBJ2-3; TRBD1 matches 7 bases in the middle. This clonotype was obtained from a young man in good health and CMV-seropositive. Sequencing used PBMCs. The CDR3 loop reads CASSPTGDTDTQYF. DNA sequence: TGCGCCAGCAGCCCAACAGGGGACACAGATACGCAGTATTTT.